The clone carrying this TCR beta chain has only a few counts. These data are taken from a study of T cell changes during pregnancy in multiple sclerosis. Sequencing used immunoSEQ multiplex PCR; TCRdb keeps in-frame clones, though not all of them. In the table there are around 80,000 clones, roughly nine tenths of which are singletons. There are 14 residues in the CDR3. Unmatched junction bases numbered 1, after V lost 0 bases and J lost 5 bases. The germline V gene has CDR1 MNHNS and CDR2 SASEGT. The chain joins TRBV6-1 to TRBJ2-7; 10 bases match TRBD2. This TCR was sampled from a female donor with multiple sclerosis, enrolled in a pregnancy study. The sample consisted of peripheral blood, taken before pregnancy. In DNA, the CDR3 is TGTGCCAGCAGTGAAGCAGCGGGAGGGCACGAGCAGTACTTC. Its translation: CASSEAAGGHEQYF.